A selection of T cell receptor beta chains follows, all from one sample in a study of technical replicates of blood from a handful of donors. Profiled with immunoSEQ multiplex PCR; TCRdb holds only in-frame clones, not every one. Of around 67,000 clones listed, 75% to 90% are singletons. Sequenced input: PBMCs. The receptors stem from a human donor in good health. Some clones in this sample may be carry-over from other donors' samples. Both conserved end residues are part of each CDR3. A D gene is named only where the DNA matches it firmly. Rows may omit the clone size; those that give it use once, few, many or a size class.

V gene,D gene,J gene,clone size,CDR3 DNA,CDR3 protein
TRBV6-1,TRBD2,TRBJ2-3,-,TGTGCCAGCAGTGGACTAGCGGAGACAGATACGCAGTATTTT,CASSGLAETDTQYF
TRBV27,-,TRBJ2-7,once,TGTGCCAGCAGTCTTGGGGGGTCCGAGCAGTACTTC,CASSLGGSEQYF
TRBV7-3,TRBD2,TRBJ2-3,-,TGTGCCAGCAGGTCGACTAGCGGGGGGCCAGATACGCAGTATTTT,CASRSTSGGPDTQYF
TRBV6-1,-,TRBJ2-2,-,TGTGCCAGCAGTGTCCGACTAGTGGGAGCGGCCGGGGAGCTGTTTTTT,CASSVRLVGAAGELFF
TRBV5-1,-,TRBJ1-1,-,TGCGCCAGCAGCTTGGATGGCAGGGGTACTGAAGCTTTCTTT,CASSLDGRGTEAFF
TRBV7-2,-,TRBJ2-3,once,TGTGCCAGCAGCTTTACTAGTTACTACACAGATACGCAGTATTTT,CASSFTSYYTDTQYF
TRBV4-3,TRBD1,TRBJ2-7,-,TGCGCCAGCAGTCCAACCTCCATGACAGGGGGCTACGAGCAGTACTTC,CASSPTSMTGGYEQYF
TRBV11-1,TRBD1,TRBJ1-1,-,TGTGCCAGCATGGGAGACAGGGGGCACACTGAAGCTTTCTTT,CASMGDRGHTEAFF
TRBV2,-,TRBJ1-5,-,TGTGCCAGCGATAGTGGGGCGCTCGGCAATCAGCCCCAGCATTTT,CASDSGALGNQPQHF
TRBV9,-,TRBJ2-3,-,TGTGCCAGCAGCGCAGACTGGACTAGCACAGATACGCAGTATTTT,CASSADWTSTDTQYF
TRBV4-3,-,TRBJ1-2,-,TGCGCCAGCAGCCAAGAGGGCGGGACGGGAAATTCCGCCGGGTATGGCTACACCTTC,CASSQEGGTGNSAGYGYTF